This T cell receptor (beta chain) came from a study of cytomegalovirus exposure and HLA in healthy donors. Across the whole study: Early released data had around 89 million unique TCRs, all coming from HLA-typed donors. General observations from the study: Many donors carried some public TCRs, although rarity characterized most TCR sequences. Previously analyzed data showed that most TCR beta V segments were productive at a frequency of about 90% or about 30%. Later analysis showed TCR association rates varying by HLA locus, highest for DRB1 and lowest for HLA-C.

In the case of this clone: Its antigen is as yet unknown.

Trimming shortened V by 0 bases and J by 0 bases, and 12 bases separated the two germline ends. This CDR3 is 16 amino acids long. CDR1 and CDR2 from the germline V gene are KGHSH and LQKENI. With 60 Vbeta and 13 Jbeta primers, the PCR was carried out. Produced via immunoSEQ multiplex PCR; TCRdb's table is partial and in-frame only. The repertoire consists of about 130,000 clones, with about 66% occurring once and the leading ten covering 1.6%. The chain employs TRBV18 and TRBJ2-7, with D perhaps TRBD1 (5 bases). The sequencing sample was made of PBMCs. This clonotype originated in a human donor in good health. The CDR3 DNA reads as TGTGCCAGCTCACCACCGTCCAGGGCGAGCTCCTACGAGCAGTACTTC. Translated: CASSPPSRASSYEQYF.